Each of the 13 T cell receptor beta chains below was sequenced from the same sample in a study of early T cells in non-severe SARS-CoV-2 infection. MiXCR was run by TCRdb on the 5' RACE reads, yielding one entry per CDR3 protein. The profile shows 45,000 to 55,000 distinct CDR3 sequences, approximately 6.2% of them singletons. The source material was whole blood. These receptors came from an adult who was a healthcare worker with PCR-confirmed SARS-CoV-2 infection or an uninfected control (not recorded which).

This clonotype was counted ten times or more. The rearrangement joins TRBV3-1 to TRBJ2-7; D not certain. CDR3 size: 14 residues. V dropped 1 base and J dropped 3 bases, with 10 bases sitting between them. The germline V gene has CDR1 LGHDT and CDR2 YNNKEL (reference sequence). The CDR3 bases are TGTGCCAGCAGCCAAGGAGTGGAAATCTACGAGCAGTACTTC. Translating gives CASSQGVEIYEQYF.

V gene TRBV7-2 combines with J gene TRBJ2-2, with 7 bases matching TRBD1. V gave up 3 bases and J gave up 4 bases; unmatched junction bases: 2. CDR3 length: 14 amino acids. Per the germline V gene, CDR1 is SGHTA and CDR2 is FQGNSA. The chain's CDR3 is CASSFYRGTGELFF. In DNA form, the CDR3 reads TGTGCCAGCAGCTTTTACAGGGGCACCGGGGAGCTGTTTTTT. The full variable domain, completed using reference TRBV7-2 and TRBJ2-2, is GAGVSQSPSNKVTEKGKDVELRCDPISGHTALYWYRQSLGQGLEFLIYFQGNSAPDKSGLPSDRFSAERTGGSVSTLTIQRTQQEDSAVYLCASSFYRGTGELFFGEGSRLTVL.

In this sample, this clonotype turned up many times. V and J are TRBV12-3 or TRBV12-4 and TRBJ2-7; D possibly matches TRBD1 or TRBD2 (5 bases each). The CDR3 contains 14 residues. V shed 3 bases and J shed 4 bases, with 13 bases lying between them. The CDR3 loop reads CASSFIGAGYEQYF. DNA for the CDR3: TGTGCCAGCAGTTTCATCGGGGCTGGGTACGAGCAGTACTTC.

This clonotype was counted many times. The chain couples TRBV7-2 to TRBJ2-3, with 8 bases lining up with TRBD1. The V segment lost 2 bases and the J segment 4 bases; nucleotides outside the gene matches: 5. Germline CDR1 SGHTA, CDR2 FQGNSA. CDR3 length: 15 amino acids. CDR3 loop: CASSLRRTGPDTQYF. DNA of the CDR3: TGTGCCAGCAGCTTAAGGAGGACAGGGCCAGATACGCAGTATTTT. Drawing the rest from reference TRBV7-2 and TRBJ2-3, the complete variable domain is GAGVSQSPSNKVTEKGKDVELRCDPISGHTALYWYRQSLGQGLEFLIYFQGNSAPDKSGLPSDRFSAERTGGSVSTLTIQRTQQEDSAVYLCASSLRRTGPDTQYFGPGTRLTVL.

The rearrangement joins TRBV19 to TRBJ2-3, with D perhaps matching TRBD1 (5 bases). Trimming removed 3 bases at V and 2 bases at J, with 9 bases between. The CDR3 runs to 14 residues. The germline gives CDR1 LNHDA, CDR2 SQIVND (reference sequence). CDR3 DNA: TGTGCCAGTAGTATGGGGCGGTTCACAGATACGCAGTATTTT. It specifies CASSMGRFTDTQYF.

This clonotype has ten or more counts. The CDR3 DNA is TGTGCCAGCAGCCGTCCCGGGACTAGCGGGGGGGTCTTCGTTGAGCAGTTCTTC. Its protein is CASSRPGTSGGVFVEQFF. This chain uses TRBV5-6 with TRBJ2-1; 16 bases are a match to TRBD2. The germline V gene encodes CDR1 SGHDT and CDR2 YYEEEE. There are 18 residues in the CDR3. The V segment lost 4 bases and the J segment 9 bases; nucleotides outside the gene matches: 13. The full variable domain, its missing parts supplied by reference TRBV5-6 and TRBJ2-1, is DAGVTQSPTHLIKTRGQQVTLRCSPKSGHDTVSWYQQALGQGPQFIFQYYEEEERQRGNFPDRFSGHQFPNYSSELNVNALLLGDSALYLCASSRPGTSGGVFVEQFFGPGTRLTVL.

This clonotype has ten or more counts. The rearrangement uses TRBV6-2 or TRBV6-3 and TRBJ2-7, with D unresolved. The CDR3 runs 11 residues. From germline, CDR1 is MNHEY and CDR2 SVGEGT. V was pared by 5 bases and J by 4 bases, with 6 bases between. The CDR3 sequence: CASSRKYEQYF. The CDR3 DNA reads TGTGCCAGCAGTAGAAAATACGAGCAGTACTTC.

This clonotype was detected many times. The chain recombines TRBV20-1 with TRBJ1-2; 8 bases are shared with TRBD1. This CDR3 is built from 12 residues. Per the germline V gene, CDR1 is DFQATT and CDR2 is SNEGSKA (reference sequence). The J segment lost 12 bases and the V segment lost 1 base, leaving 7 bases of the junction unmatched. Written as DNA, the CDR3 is TGCAGTGCTAGAGGCAGGGGGCTATTCGACACCTTC. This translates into CSARGRGLFDTF.

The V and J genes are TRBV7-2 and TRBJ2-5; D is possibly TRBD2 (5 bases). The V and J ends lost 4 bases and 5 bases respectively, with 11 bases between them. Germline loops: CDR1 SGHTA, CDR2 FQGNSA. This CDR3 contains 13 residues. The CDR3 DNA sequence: TGTGCCAGCAGCTCCAACCGAGGGGAGACCCAGTACTTC. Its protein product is CASSSNRGETQYF.

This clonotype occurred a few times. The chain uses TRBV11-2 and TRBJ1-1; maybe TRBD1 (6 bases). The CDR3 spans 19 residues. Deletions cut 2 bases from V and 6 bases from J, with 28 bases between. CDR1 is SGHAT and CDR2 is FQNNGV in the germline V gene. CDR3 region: CASSLTISRSGRGFAEAFF. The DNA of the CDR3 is TGTGCCAGCAGCTTAACTATCAGCAGGTCCGGCAGGGGATTCGCTGAAGCTTTCTTT.

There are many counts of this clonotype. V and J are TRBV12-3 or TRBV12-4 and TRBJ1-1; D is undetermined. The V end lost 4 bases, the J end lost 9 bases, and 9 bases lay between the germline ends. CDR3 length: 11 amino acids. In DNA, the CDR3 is TGTGCCAGCAGTTCTGAAGTGAAAGCTTTCTTT. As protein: CASSSEVKAFF.

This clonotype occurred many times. CDR3 nucleotides: TGCGCCAGCAGCCCTGGGCCCGGAGGGGAGCAGTACTTC. Protein sequence: CASSPGPGGEQYF. J is TRBJ2-7 and V is TRBV4-3; maybe TRBD2 (6 bases). The CDR3 loop spans 13 amino acids. Germline V lookup: CDR1 LGHNA, CDR2 YSLEER. V dropped 4 bases and J dropped 7 bases, with 14 bases sitting between them.

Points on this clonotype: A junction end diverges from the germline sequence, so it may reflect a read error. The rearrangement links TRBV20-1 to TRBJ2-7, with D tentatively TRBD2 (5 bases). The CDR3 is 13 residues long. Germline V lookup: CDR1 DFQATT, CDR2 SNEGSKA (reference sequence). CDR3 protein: CSAEGPARSEEYF. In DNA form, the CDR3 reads TGCAGTGCAGAGGGCCCCGCACGTTCCGAGGAGTACTTC.